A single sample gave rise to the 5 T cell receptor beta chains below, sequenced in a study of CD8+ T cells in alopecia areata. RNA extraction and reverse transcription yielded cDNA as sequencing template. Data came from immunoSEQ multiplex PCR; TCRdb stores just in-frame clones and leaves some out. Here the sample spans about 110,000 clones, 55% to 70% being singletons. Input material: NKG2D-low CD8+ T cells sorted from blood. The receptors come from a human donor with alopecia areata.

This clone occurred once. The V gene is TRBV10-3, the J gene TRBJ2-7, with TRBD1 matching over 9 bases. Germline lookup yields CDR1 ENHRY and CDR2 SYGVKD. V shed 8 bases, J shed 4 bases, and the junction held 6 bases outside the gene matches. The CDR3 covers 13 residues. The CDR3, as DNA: TGTGCCATCGGGGGACAGGGCACTTACGAGCAGTACTTC. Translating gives CAIGGQGTYEQYF.

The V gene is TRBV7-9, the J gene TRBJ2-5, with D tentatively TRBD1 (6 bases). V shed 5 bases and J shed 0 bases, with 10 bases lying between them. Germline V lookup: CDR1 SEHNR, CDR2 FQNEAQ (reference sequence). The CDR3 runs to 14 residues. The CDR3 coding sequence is TGTGCCAGCAGCCTCCGGACAGACCAAGAGACCCAGTACTTC. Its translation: CASSLRTDQETQYF. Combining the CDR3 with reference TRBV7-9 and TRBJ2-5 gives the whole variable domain DTGVSQNPRHKITKRGQNVTFRCDPISEHNRLYWYRQTLGQGPEFLTYFQNEAQLEKSRLLSDRFSAERPKGSFSTLEIQRTEQGDSAMYLCASSLRTDQETQYFGPGTRLLVL.

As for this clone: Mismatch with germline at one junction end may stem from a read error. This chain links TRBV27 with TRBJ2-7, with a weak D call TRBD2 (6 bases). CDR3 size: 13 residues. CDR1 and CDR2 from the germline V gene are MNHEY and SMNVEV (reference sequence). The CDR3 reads CVSSLSGLREQYF. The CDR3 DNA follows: TGTGTCAGCAGTTTAAGCGGACTACGGGAGCAGTACTTC.

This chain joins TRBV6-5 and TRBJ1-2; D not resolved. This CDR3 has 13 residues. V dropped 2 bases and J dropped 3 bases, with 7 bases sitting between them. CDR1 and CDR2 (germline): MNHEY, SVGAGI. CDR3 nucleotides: TGTGCCAGCAGTTACCTGGACGACTATGGCTACACCTTC. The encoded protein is CASSYLDDYGYTF.

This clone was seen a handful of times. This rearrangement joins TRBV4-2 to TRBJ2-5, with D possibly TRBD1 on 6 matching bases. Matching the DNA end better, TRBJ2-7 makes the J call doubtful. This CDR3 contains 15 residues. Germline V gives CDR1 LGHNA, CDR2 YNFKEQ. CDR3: CASSPKQGGSYEQYF. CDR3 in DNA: TGTGCCAGCAGCCCGAAACAGGGCGGCTCCTACGAGCAGTACTTC.